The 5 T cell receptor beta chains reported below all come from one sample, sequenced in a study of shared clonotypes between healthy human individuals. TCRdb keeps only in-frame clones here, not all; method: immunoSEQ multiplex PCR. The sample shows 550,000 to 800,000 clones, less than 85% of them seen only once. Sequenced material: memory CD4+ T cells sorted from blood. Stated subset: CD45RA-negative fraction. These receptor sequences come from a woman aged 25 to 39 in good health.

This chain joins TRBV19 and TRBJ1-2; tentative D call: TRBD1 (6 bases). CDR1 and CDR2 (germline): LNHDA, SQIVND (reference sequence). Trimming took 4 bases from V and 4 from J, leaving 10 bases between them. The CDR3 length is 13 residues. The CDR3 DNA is TGTGCCAGTAGTACCCTGGACAGCTATGGCTACACCTTC. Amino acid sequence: CASSTLDSYGYTF.

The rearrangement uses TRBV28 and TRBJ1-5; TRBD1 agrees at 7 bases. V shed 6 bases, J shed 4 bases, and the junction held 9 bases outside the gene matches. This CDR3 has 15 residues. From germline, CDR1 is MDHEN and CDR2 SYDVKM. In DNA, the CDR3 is TGTGCCAGCAGCCCGATACAGGGGCGAAATCAGCCCCAGCATTTT. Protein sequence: CASSPIQGRNQPQHF.

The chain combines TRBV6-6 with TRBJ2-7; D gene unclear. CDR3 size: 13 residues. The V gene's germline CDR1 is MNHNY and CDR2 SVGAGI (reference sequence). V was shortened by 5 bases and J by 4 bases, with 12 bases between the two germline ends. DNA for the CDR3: TGTGCCAGCAGTCCGCTAGTACAGTACGAGCAGTACTTC. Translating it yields CASSPLVQYEQYF.

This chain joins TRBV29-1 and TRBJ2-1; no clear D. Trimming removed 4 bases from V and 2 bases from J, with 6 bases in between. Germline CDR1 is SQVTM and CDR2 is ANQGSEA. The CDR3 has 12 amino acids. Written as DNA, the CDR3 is TGCAGCGTTGGCAGGCCCTACAATGAGCAGTTCTTC. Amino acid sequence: CSVGRPYNEQFF.

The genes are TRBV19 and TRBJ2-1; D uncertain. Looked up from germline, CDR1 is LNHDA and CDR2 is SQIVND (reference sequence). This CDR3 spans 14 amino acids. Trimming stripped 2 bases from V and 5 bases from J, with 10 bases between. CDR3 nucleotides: TGTGCCAGTAGTATAACGGACGGACACAATGAGCAGTTCTTC. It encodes CASSITDGHNEQFF.